Listed below are T cell receptor beta chains from one sample, sequenced in a study of blood T cells in healthy people across ages. MiXCR was run by TCRdb on the 5' RACE reads, yielding one entry per CDR3 protein. The repertoire consists of about 600,000 distinct CDR3 sequences, with around 48% occurring once and the leading ten covering 20% to 25%. The sequenced sample consisted of blood. These receptors were obtained from an elderly man in good health. Each CDR3 is given without its conserved first and last residue.

J: TRBJ1-2; V: TRBV7-2; CDR3: ASSLAAKENYGYT
J: TRBJ2-7; V: TRBV5-1; CDR3: ASKDGTGPYEQY
J: TRBJ1-1; V: TRBV6-5; CDR3: ASRTGAQAF
J: TRBJ1-2; V: TRBV12-3/TRBV12-4; CDR3: ASSPAYYGYT
J: TRBJ2-7; V: TRBV19; CDR3: ASSARRGYEQY
J: TRBJ2-3; V: TRBV28; CDR3: ASRPDRGHDTQY
J: TRBJ2-7; V: TRBV6-6; CDR3: ASRHRDTYEQY
J: TRBJ2-7; V: TRBV7-2; CDR3: ASSLALQPYEQY
J: TRBJ1-1; V: TRBV7-8; CDR3: ASRPLSVRGPTEAF
J: TRBJ2-3; V: TRBV28; CDR3: ASSLGGRTDTQY
J: TRBJ2-5; V: TRBV6-6; CDR3: ASSYSGHETQY